This TCR beta chain was observed in a study of blood T cell repertoires in COVID-19. Study-wide context: There were acute and convalescent COVID-19 samples, and they came from the United States, Italy and Spain. Sources were T cells, B-cell-depleted T cells, or PBMCs; the material itself was cDNA or gDNA.

The trim removed 6 bases at V and 3 bases at J, leaving 8 bases unmatched. Germline CDR1 reads MDHEN; CDR2 reads SYDVKM. This CDR3 is built from 15 residues. Authors' methods: Researchers report that nucleated cell counts were estimated from reference gene primer amplification. Generated by immunoSEQ multiplex PCR, the TCRdb table keeps only in-frame clones and is missing some. V and J calls and clone size are given by that table; D and trimming were obtained from the DNA. The data show roughly 62,000 clones, with around 75% seen just once and about 25% held by the top ten. The gene calls are TRBV28 and TRBJ2-7; 10 bases agree with TRBD1. The TCR originated in a human donor in a cohort sampled during active COVID-19. Sequenced sample: peripheral blood. CDR3 DNA: TGTGCCAGCAGCCTATTCCGGGACAGGGGCTACGAGCAGTACTTC. Protein: CASSLFRDRGYEQYF. Supplemented by reference TRBV28 and TRBJ2-7, the full variable domain reads DVKVTQSSRYLVKRTGEKVFLECVQDMDHENMFWYRQDPGLGLRLIYFSYDVKMKEKGDIPEGYSVSREKKERFSLILESASTNQTSMYLCASSLFRDRGYEQYFGPGTRLTVT.